Described below is a single TCR beta chain sequence and its context. This clonotype was counted only a few times. The specificity of this receptor is unknown. Base-call qualities are not available, and no considerably larger clone is one nucleotide away. The cysteine opens and the phenylalanine closes a CDR3 of 14 amino acids. The retained sequence is limited to the CDR3, 42 bases, with the frame set at the first base. CDR1 KGHSH and CDR2 LQKENI are derived from the germline V gene. V drops 3 bases and J drops 4 bases, leaving 12 bases in between. The method behind the library was RT-PCR. Data came from an Illumina HiSeq 2500. The public reads were reprocessed in TCRdb via fastp at Q25 and MiXCR, keeping in-frame beta chains. Each entry is one CDR3 protein sequence, shown with its most common DNA and genes. Present in this sample are a few hundred thousand distinct CDR3 sequences, around 11% of which were seen just once. The ten most abundant clones make up 11% of the sample.

This record belongs to a study of response to subunit inactivated influenza vaccine (dated by TCRdb to 2016 to 2018). With regard to the full study: To follow how T cells responded to a trivalent subunit inactivated influenza vaccine, the researchers relied on deep quantitative profiling of the T cell receptor repertoire.

Summary of the overall study and its limitations: The authors proposed that each seasonal influenza vaccination may bring in only a limited number of new T cells.

This sample also appeared in a second study, on T cells expressing NK-cell markers. According to the second study: 5'RACE template switching, by which a universal primer site and unique molecular identifiers were added, was used to make TCR beta cDNA libraries. TCR beta-chain repertoires were profiled in sorted CD3+CD56+NKG2C+, CD3+CD56+NKG2C- and CD3+CD56-NKG2C+ T-cell subsets from about 8 donors. Of the eight sequenced donors, seven were found to be HCMV-seropositive and one was found to be HCMV-seronegative. To restrict sorting to alphabetaTCR-expressing T cells, an anti-gammadeltaTCR antibody was added in several experiments. In several donors, the dominant CD3+CD56+NKG2C+ clonotypes were found to rank among the top 10 CD8+ clonotypes and to make up about 1.0-7.0% of CD8+ T cells. Those dominant clonotypes were again the most abundant among CD3+CD56-NKG2C+ cells in four donors, at about 25-65%. Whether the expanded NKG2C-expressing T cell clones were specific for HCMV antigens remained unclear. The eight sequenced donors were randomly selected healthy volunteers, three men and five women. To determine HCMV serostatus, a commercial ELISA kit was used to detect HCMV-specific IgG in serum. Ficoll density gradient centrifugation was used to isolate peripheral blood mononuclear cells from blood. For roughly six donors, bulk peripheral blood T-cell repertoires were additionally sequenced from unsorted PBMC. cDNA synthesis was primed from the TCR beta constant segment, followed by two successive PCR amplification steps. Sequencing of the libraries produced 2 x 150 bp reads on Illumina HiSeq 2000/2500, MiSeq or NextSeq. MIGEC was used to demultiplex reads and group the reads by UMI, and MiTCR was used to assemble and quantify clonotypes. Only TCR cDNA sequences supported by at least two reads were kept to exclude erroneous sequences. The tcR package was used for downstream repertoire analysis, and clonotypes were matched across fractions by CDR3 nucleotide sequence plus V segment. VDJmatch was used to annotate antigen specificity against VDJdb, with one amino acid substitution in CDR3 allowed.

The sample here was PBMCs from blood, taken on the day of vaccination. This receptor chain uses TRBV18 and TRBJ1-2, with no D gene named confidently. This receptor was identified in a man aged 45-65 years who received an inactivated influenza vaccine. Donor details come from another sample of the same person, matched by shared clones. The nucleotide sequence reads TGTGCCAGCTCACCGGCAGATTCGACCTATGGCTACACCTTC. It translates to CASSPADSTYGYTF.